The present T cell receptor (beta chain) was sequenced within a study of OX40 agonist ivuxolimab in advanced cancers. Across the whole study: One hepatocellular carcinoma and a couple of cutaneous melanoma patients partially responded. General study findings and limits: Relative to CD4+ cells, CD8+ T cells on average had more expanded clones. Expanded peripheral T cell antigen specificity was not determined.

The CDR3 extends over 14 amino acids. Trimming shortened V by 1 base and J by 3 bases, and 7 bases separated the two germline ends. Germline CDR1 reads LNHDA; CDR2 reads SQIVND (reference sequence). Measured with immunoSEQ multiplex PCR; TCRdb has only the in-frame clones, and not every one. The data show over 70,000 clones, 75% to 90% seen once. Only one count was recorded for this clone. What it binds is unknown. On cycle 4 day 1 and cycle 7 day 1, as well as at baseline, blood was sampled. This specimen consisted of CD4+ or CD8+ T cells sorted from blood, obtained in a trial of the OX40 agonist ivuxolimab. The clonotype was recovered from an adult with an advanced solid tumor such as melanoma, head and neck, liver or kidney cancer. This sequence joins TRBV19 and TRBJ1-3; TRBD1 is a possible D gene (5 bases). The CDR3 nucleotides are TGTGCCAGTAGTATAGGGGGACTTGGAAACACCATATATTTT. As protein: CASSIGGLGNTIYF.